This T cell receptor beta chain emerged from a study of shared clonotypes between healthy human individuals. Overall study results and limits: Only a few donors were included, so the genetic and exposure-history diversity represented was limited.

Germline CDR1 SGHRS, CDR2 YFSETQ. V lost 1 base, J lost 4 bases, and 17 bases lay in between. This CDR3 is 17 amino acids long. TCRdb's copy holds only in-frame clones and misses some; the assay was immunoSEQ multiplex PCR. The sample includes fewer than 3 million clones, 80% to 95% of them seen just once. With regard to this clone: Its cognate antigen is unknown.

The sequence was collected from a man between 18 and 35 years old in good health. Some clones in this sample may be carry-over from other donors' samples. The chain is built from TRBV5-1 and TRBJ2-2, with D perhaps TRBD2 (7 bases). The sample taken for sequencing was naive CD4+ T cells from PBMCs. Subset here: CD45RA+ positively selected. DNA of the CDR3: TGCGCCAGCAGCTTGATTCCTTCAGGGGAGGGCACCGGGGAGCTGTTTTTT. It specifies CASSLIPSGEGTGELFF.